Sequencing of this T cell receptor (beta chain) was carried out in a study of cytomegalovirus exposure and HLA in healthy donors. The study's findings and limits: What a later analysis showed was that several of the most significant clusters appeared linked to common viral pathogens.

Trimming removed 7 bases from V and 1 base from J, with 13 bases in between. The CDR3 totals 14 residues. The germline CDR1 and CDR2 sequences are MNHNY and SVGAGI (reference sequence). Points on this clone: Its antigen is not identified.

Amplification used 60 Vbeta primers and 13 Jbeta primers. Study processing details: Per a later analysis, the number of unique TCR beta chains was roughly 83 million, of which around 10 million were shared. The protocol was immunoSEQ multiplex PCR, while the TCRdb copy is restricted to in-frame clones and leaves out a portion. The V and J calls and the clone size are those of that table, but D and trimming were determined from the DNA. Of about 160,000 clones listed, roughly 70% are singletons. This sequence joins TRBV6-6 and TRBJ1-1, with D perhaps matching TRBD1 (5 bases). The sample comprised PBMCs. The origin of this receptor is a man aged 35 to 55 in good health and CMV-seropositive. The CDR3: CASTGRDGNTEAFF. In DNA form, the CDR3 reads TGTGCCAGCACTGGGAGGGACGGGAACACTGAAGCTTTCTTT.